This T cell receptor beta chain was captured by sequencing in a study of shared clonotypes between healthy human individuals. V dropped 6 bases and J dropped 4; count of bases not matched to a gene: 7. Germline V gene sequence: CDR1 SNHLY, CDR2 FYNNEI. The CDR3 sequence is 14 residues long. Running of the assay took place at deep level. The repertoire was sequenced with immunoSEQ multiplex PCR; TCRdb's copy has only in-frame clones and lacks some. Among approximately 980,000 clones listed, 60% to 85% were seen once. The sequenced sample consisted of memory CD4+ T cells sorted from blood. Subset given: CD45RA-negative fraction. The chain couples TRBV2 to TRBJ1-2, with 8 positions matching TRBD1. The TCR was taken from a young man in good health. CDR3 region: CASRPTGVTYGYTF. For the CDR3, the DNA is TGTGCCAGCAGGCCGACAGGGGTAACCTATGGCTACACCTTC. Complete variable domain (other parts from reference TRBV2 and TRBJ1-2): EPEVTQTPSHQVTQMGQEVILRCVPISNHLYFYWYRQILGQKVEFLVSFYNNEISEKSEIFDDQFSVERPDGSNFTLKIRSTKLEDSAMYFCASRPTGVTYGYTFGSGTRLTVV.